This T cell receptor (beta chain) was documented in a study of T cell responses to AZD1222 COVID-19 vaccine. Findings and caveats of the study: The donors showed a predominance of white British ancestry and of females, with possible underestimation of clonal diversity.

It was second doses at about 4 or about 12 weeks that were pooled. Repertoires were generated with immunoSEQ multiplex PCR, while TCRdb's copy carries only in-frame clones and drops some. The sample has tens of thousands of clones, around nine tenths seen once. CDR3 length: 12 amino acids. V lost 7 bases, J lost 8 bases, and 5 bases stayed unmatched. A word on this clone: Its antigen is unknown.

This rearrangement joins TRBV12-3 or TRBV12-4 to TRBJ1-5, with 7 bases fitting TRBD1. The specimen was peripheral blood, collected 28 days after the second AZD1222 dose. The clonotype originates from an adult who received the AZD1222 COVID-19 vaccine. CDR3 DNA: TGTGCCAGCACCTTTCAGGGGGAGCCCCAGCATTTT. This encodes CASTFQGEPQHF.